A selection of T cell receptor beta chains follows, all from one sample in a study of control samples from healthy donors and cancer patients. Sequencing was performed with immunoSEQ multiplex PCR; in TCRdb, only in-frame clones are kept and a portion is missing. There are about 220,000 clones in the sample; around 94% occur only once, and about 1.6% lies in the top ten. The material sequenced was blood. These receptors were taken from a man aged 50-59 years in good health. CDR3s include the opening cysteine and the closing phenylalanine or tryptophan. The order of the fields is V gene, clone size, D gene, J gene, CDR3 protein, CDR3 DNA. The D gene is left open where the match is weak. Expanded clones get a size class; other rows say once, few or many, or leave the size out.

TRBV9	-	TRBD2	TRBJ2-2	CASSVAGGPWSGELFF	TGTGCCAGCAGCGTCGCGGGGGGGCCGTGGTCCGGGGAGCTGTTTTTT
TRBV9	-	-	TRBJ2-5	CASSVAAVQETQYF	TGTGCCAGCAGCGTAGCCGCAGTACAAGAGACCCAGTACTTC
TRBV4-1	-	-	TRBJ2-1	CASSQDLQGPEPKQFF	TGCGCCAGCAGCCAAGATCTACAGGGACCTGAACCTAAGCAGTTCTTC
TRBV11-2	-	TRBD2	TRBJ2-5	CASSRPSGGAQTQYF	TGTGCCAGCAGCCGCCCTAGCGGGGGGGCCCAGACCCAGTACTTC
TRBV6-5	-	TRBD2	TRBJ2-1	CASFSPGLGANEQFF	TGTGCCAGCTTCAGTCCGGGACTAGGGGCCAATGAGCAGTTCTTC
TRBV10-3	-	-	TRBJ1-5	CAIRGTGNQPQHF	TGTGCCATCAGGGGGACGGGGAATCAGCCCCAGCATTTT
TRBV4-1	few	-	TRBJ1-4	CASSQDPNGAALSEKLFF	TGCGCCAGCAGCCAAGATCCTAATGGGGCAGCCCTGAGCGAAAAACTGTTTTTT
TRBV19	-	-	TRBJ2-4	CASSWGGGDAKNIQYF	TGTGCCAGTAGTTGGGGGGGCGGCGACGCCAAAAACATTCAGTACTTC
TRBV6-5	-	-	TRBJ1-5	CASSYSRVHQPQHF	TGTGCCAGCAGTTACTCAAGAGTGCATCAGCCCCAGCATTTT
TRBV5-1	-	-	TRBJ2-3	CASSNTGTLDTQYF	TGCGCCAGCAGCAACACGGGGACTTTGGATACGCAGTATTTT
TRBV18	-	TRBD1	TRBJ1-2	CASSPNTGTGPSLDGYTF	TGTGCCAGCTCACCAAACACCGGGACAGGGCCATCACTCGATGGCTACACCTTC
TRBV29-1	-	-	TRBJ2-2	CSAQDLPGELFF	TGCAGCGCCCAAGATCTTCCCGGGGAGCTGTTTTTT
TRBV4-2	-	-	TRBJ1-5	CASSQVGSNQPQHF	TGTGCCAGCAGCCAAGTAGGAAGCAATCAGCCCCAGCATTTT
TRBV29-1	-	TRBD1	TRBJ2-5	CSAGQGSETQYF	TGCAGCGCCGGACAGGGGTCAGAGACCCAGTACTTC
TRBV6-1	few	-	TRBJ2-1	CASSDQAYNEQFF	TGTGCCAGCAGTGATCAGGCTTACAATGAGCAGTTCTTC
TRBV14	-	-	TRBJ1-1	CASSLRPAEAFF	TGTGCCAGCAGCCTTCGACCGGCAGAAGCTTTCTTT
TRBV29-1	-	-	TRBJ2-6	CSVLSGSGANVLTF	TGCAGCGTTCTGTCTGGCTCTGGGGCCAACGTCCTGACTTTC
TRBV6-5	-	-	TRBJ2-1	CASSYTPGNEQFF	TGTGCCAGCAGTTACACCCCGGGGAATGAGCAGTTCTTC
TRBV10-2	-	TRBD2	TRBJ2-1	CASSEVRSGGNEQFF	TGCGCCAGCAGTGAGGTGAGGTCCGGGGGGAATGAGCAGTTCTTC
TRBV16	once	TRBD1	TRBJ1-1	CASSPWDRGNTEAFF	TGTGCCAGCAGCCCTTGGGACAGGGGCAACACTGAAGCTTTCTTT
TRBV27	-	-	TRBJ2-2	CASSFPPGPQPQRDTGELFF	TGTGCCAGCAGTTTTCCCCCCGGGCCGCAACCTCAGAGGGACACCGGGGAGCTGTTTTTT
TRBV12-3/TRBV12-4	-	-	TRBJ2-2	CASSRLNTGELFF	TGTGCCAGCAGCCGGCTGAACACCGGGGAGCTGTTTTTT
TRBV19	-	-	TRBJ1-2	CASSTEAGVNGYTF	TGTGCCAGTAGTACGGAGGCAGGGGTTAATGGCTACACCTTC
TRBV15	-	-	TRBJ1-4	CATVPGATNEKLFF	TGTGCCACCGTCCCAGGGGCAACTAATGAAAAACTGTTTTTT
TRBV9	-	-	TRBJ1-5	CASSRTTRGTRGNQPQHF	TGTGCCAGCAGCCGAACCACCCGGGGTACGAGGGGCAATCAGCCCCAGCATTTT
TRBV7-9	-	TRBD1	TRBJ2-4	CASSATGSQNIQYF	TGTGCCAGCAGCGCGACAGGGAGTCAAAACATTCAGTACTTC
TRBV28	once	-	TRBJ2-7	CASSFRLPPGQYF	TGTGCCAGCAGTTTCCGCCTCCCGCCAGGGCAGTACTTC
TRBV5-6	-	-	TRBJ1-6	CASTSRGFSFGSPLHF	TGTGCCAGCACCTCCAGGGGTTTCAGCTTTGGATCACCCCTCCACTTT
TRBV5-1	-	-	TRBJ2-4	CASSPRLMEAAKNIQYF	TGCGCCAGCAGCCCTCGTCTTATGGAGGCGGCCAAAAACATTCAGTACTTC
TRBV6-6	-	-	TRBJ1-2	CATLESSYGYTF	TGTGCTACCCTGGAGAGTAGCTATGGCTACACCTTC
TRBV6-5	-	TRBD2	TRBJ2-3	CASSPRRTSGGPRYF	TGTGCCAGCAGTCCCCGCCGGACTAGCGGGGGGCCGAGGTATTTT
TRBV5-1	-	TRBD1	TRBJ1-4	CASGNFGTGSEKLFF	TGCGCCAGCGGAAATTTCGGGACAGGGAGCGAAAAACTGTTTTTT
TRBV6-6	-	-	TRBJ2-1	CASSYSGGRNEQFF	TGTGCCAGCAGTTACTCGGGGGGGCGCAATGAGCAGTTCTTC
TRBV5-1	-	TRBD1	TRBJ2-3	CASSLTRTGTDTQYF	TGCGCCAGCAGCTTGACGAGGACAGGAACAGATACGCAGTATTTT
TRBV18	once	-	TRBJ2-5	CASSPGSAGSQETQYF	TGTGCCAGCTCACCCGGTTCAGCAGGCTCCCAAGAGACCCAGTACTTC
TRBV12-1	-	-	TRBJ2-7	CASSQDSYEQYF	TGTGCCAGCAGCCAAGACAGCTACGAGCAGTACTTC
TRBV28	-	-	TRBJ1-1	CASSSPYGGGTEAFF	TGTGCCAGCAGTTCCCCCTACGGGGGCGGAACTGAAGCTTTCTTT
TRBV6-5	-	-	TRBJ2-7	CASRTIIYEQYF	TGTGCCAGCAGGACGATTATCTACGAGCAGTACTTC
TRBV10-3	-	TRBD1	TRBJ2-5	CAISPTGGGETQYF	TGTGCCATCAGTCCCACAGGGGGCGGAGAGACCCAGTACTTC
TRBV19	-	TRBD1	TRBJ1-6	CASTQGGISKSSPLHF	TGTGCCAGTACCCAGGGGGGGATCTCCAAGAGTTCACCCCTCCACTTT
TRBV9	-	-	TRBJ1-1	CASSVGSSLGNTEAFF	TGTGCCAGCAGCGTAGGCAGTAGCCTGGGGAACACTGAAGCTTTCTTT
TRBV5-6	-	-	TRBJ1-2	CASSLDPHGYTF	TGTGCCAGCAGCTTGGATCCTCATGGCTACACCTTC
TRBV6-6	-	-	TRBJ1-3	CASSYTGSGNTIYF	TGTGCCAGCAGTTACACCGGTTCTGGAAACACCATATATTTT
TRBV27	-	TRBD2	TRBJ2-2	CASSLSGLAGGRTGELFF	TGTGCCAGCAGTTTATCCGGACTAGCGGGGGGGCGGACCGGGGAGCTGTTTTTT
TRBV19	-	-	TRBJ1-4	CASSSRAGEKLFF	TGTGCCAGTAGTTCCCGAGCCGGTGAAAAACTGTTTTTT
TRBV5-1	-	TRBD1	TRBJ1-2	CASSLFRDSPIGYTF	TGCGCCAGCAGCTTGTTCCGGGACAGCCCTATAGGCTACACCTTC
TRBV7-9	once	-	TRBJ2-2	CASSLEGSGELFF	TGTGCCAGCAGCTTAGAGGGGTCCGGGGAGCTGTTTTTT
TRBV7-9	-	TRBD1	TRBJ2-5	CAGQTGIQETQYF	TGTGCCGGGCAGACAGGGATCCAAGAGACCCAGTACTTC
TRBV5-1	once	TRBD1	TRBJ1-4	CASSQGVRGQGEKLFF	TGCGCCAGCAGCCAAGGCGTAAGGGGGCAGGGGGAAAAACTGTTTTTT
TRBV4-1	-	-	TRBJ2-1	CASSQATAYNEQFF	TGCGCCAGCAGCCAAGCGACGGCTTACAATGAGCAGTTCTTC
TRBV20-1	-	-	TRBJ2-7	CSASPTGPTDYEQYF	TGCAGTGCTAGTCCCACAGGTCCCACCGACTACGAGCAGTACTTC